The clone carrying this TCR beta chain has ten or more counts. The data originate from a study of T cells in Graves' hyperthyroidism and ophthalmopathy. There were TCR beta CDR3 regions amplified from RNA transcripts. Researchers ran a first-round RT-PCR on the TCR CDR3 using the HTBI primer set. TCRdb ran MiXCR on the multiplex PCR reads and lists one entry per CDR3 protein. The sample records around 300,000 distinct CDR3 sequences, about 15% being singletons. The sequence was collected from a young woman with Graves' hyperthyroidism. The sequenced material came from blood.

The CDR3: CASSETGGRSGYTF. The CDR3 DNA reads as TGTGCCAGCAGTGAGACGGGGGGAAGAAGTGGCTACACCTTC. V is TRBV6-1 and J is TRBJ1-2; D might be TRBD1 (5 bases). The CDR3 runs to 14 residues. V dropped 3 bases and J dropped 7 bases, with 15 bases sitting between them. Germline CDR1 is MNHNS and CDR2 is SASEGT.